The present TCR beta chain was sequenced within a study of cytomegalovirus exposure and HLA in healthy donors. Per germline, CDR1 MNHNS and CDR2 SASEGT. Trimming cost V 10 bases and J 3 bases; bases outside gene matches: 9. CDR3 length equals 13 residues. This clone came up once. Its antigen is unknown. Findings of the study overall: In a later analysis, TCR beta V- and J-gene trimming showed a link to a missense DCLRE1C variant.

Both 60 Vbeta primers and 13 Jbeta primers went into the PCR. TCRdb keeps only in-frame clones here, not all; method: immunoSEQ multiplex PCR. Of about 110,000 clones in the sample, less than 75% are singletons; the top ten hold roughly a tenth. The chain recombines TRBV6-1 with TRBJ2-7; 7 nucleotides agree with TRBD1. The specimen sequenced was PBMCs. This clonotype originated in a man aged 40-50 years in good health and CMV-seropositive. The CDR3 DNA is TGTGCCACCAGGGCAGGGGGTAGCTACGAGCAGTACTTC. Encoded protein: CATRAGGSYEQYF.